The entry below gives a single T cell receptor (beta chain) sequence along with its context. What this receptor recognizes is not known. One base away there is no much larger clone; base qualities are not given. Collaborating institutions collected whole blood in K2EDTA tubes following their own protocols. Collaborator samples were shipped for TCRbeta analysis as frozen whole blood, isolated PBMCs, or DNA extracted from either sample type. TCRbeta CDR3 regions were amplified from genomic DNA by means of the immunoSEQ Assay, a bias-controlled multiplex PCR. The authors' pipeline ran thus. The number of nucleated cells in each sample was estimated by amplification of reference gene primers within the assay. Sequence reads were collapsed and filtered to measure the absolute abundance of every unique TCRbeta CDR3 rearrangement. For each sample, productive Simpson clonality was calculated by taking the square root of Simpson's diversity index across productive rearrangements. TCRdb holds this immuneACCESS table with in-frame rearrangements only. Some clones are missing; in checked studies, unresolved V genes explain under half, and the rest has no known cause. V and J calls plus clone size are reproduced from that table; the DNA served to infer D and trimming. The sample includes about 50,000 clones, with roughly 86% observed a single time. Jointly, the top ten make up about 15% of the sample.

These data come from a study of blood T cell repertoires in COVID-19 (TCRdb year 2020). Regarding the research as a whole: Samples covering the acute and convalescent phases of COVID-19 were provided by collaborators in the United States, Italy and Spain. The material from the prospective study consisted of cDNA or gDNA derived from T cells, B-cell-depleted T cells, or PBMCs. Subjects who had been exposed to COVID-19, were actively infected with it, or had recovered from it provided the deeply sampled blood TCRbeta repertoires that made up the dataset. The repertoires were made available in a free public database intended to serve as a resource for research on the immune response to SARS-CoV-2. Samples were obtained from the ongoing ImmuneRACE study (first 160 participants) and from approximately 1,200 subjects provided by 6 global collaborators. Sample metadata almost always included a de-identified subject ID, COVID-19 status, age in years and sex. Where available, HLA class I and class II types were obtained from metadata supplied by the sample provider rather than from assay-based typing. Findings and caveats that apply to the study as a whole: The quantity of clinical and demographic metadata differed by source and by participant and was supplied without curation.

Reading the germline V gene gives CDR1 SGHAT and CDR2 FQNNGV. Between the V and J ends, shortened by 4 bases and 4 bases respectively, the junction contains 8 bases. From the cysteine through the phenylalanine, the CDR3 covers 12 amino acids. Of the read, only the CDR3 DNA is kept; its 36 bases are in frame from base 1. The sequence is built from TRBV11-2 and TRBJ2-7, with the D gene uncertain. Material for sequencing was peripheral blood. The clonotype comes from a human donor in a cohort sampled during active COVID-19. The sequenced DNA: TGTGCCAGCAGCTCGAGCTATTACGAGCAGTACTTC. Its product reads: CASSSSYYEQYF. The full variable domain, with segments outside the CDR3 supplied by the reference TRBV11-2 and TRBJ2-7 proteins, appears as EAGVAQSPRYKIIEKRQSVAFWCNPISGHATLYWYQQILGQGPKLLIQFQNNGVVDDSQLPKDRFSAERLKGVDSTLKIQPAKLEDSAVYLCASSSSYYEQYFGPGTRLTVT.